This record covers a single TCR beta chain. Its cognate antigen has yet to be identified. There are no base qualities to consult, and no much larger clone falls within one base. At one collaborating source in Seattle, patients were enrolled during active infection and were followed longitudinally through the course of disease. Each collaborating institution followed its own protocols to collect whole blood in K2EDTA tubes. For TCRbeta analysis, collaborators shipped samples as frozen whole blood, isolated PBMCs, or DNA extracted from either of those sample types. This record belongs to a study of blood T cell repertoires in COVID-19 (TCRdb year 2020). Regarding the complete study: The collaborator samples originated in the United States, Italy and Spain and spanned the acute and convalescent phases of COVID-19. A de-identified subject ID, COVID-19 status, age in years and sex were almost always included in the sample metadata. The samples were drawn from two sources: the first 160 participants of the ongoing ImmuneRACE study, and over 950 subjects contributed by 6 global collaborators. The material from the prospective study consisted of cDNA or gDNA derived from T cells, B-cell-depleted T cells, or PBMCs. The dataset comprised deeply sampled blood TCRbeta repertoires from subjects exposed to, actively infected with, or recovered from COVID-19. Where available, HLA class I and class II types were obtained from metadata supplied by the sample provider rather than from assay-based typing. A freely available public database, intended as a resource for researchers studying the immune response to SARS-CoV-2, is where the repertoires were released. Summary of the overall study and its limitations: The quantity of clinical and demographic metadata differed by source and by participant and was supplied without curation.

TCRbeta CDR3 regions were amplified from genomic DNA using the immunoSEQ Assay, a bias-controlled multiplex PCR. On the study's bioinformatics: The number of nucleated cells in each sample was estimated by amplification of reference gene primers within the assay. To quantify the absolute abundance of each unique TCRbeta CDR3 rearrangement, sequence reads were collapsed and filtered. Productive Simpson clonality was computed per sample as the square root of Simpson's diversity index over productive rearrangements. TCRdb holds this immuneACCESS table with in-frame rearrangements only. Some clones are missing; in checked studies, unresolved V genes explain under half, and the rest has no known cause. The D gene and trimming were derived from the DNA, and the V and J assignments and clone size from that table. In this sample the table shows around 400,000 clones, 87% of which occur a single time. The biggest ten clones account for about 10% of the sample.

Via the germline V gene, CDR1 is MNHEY and CDR2 SVGAGI. The CDR3 holds 14 amino acids from the cysteine to the phenylalanine. CDR3 DNA only is kept here, 42 bases in frame from base 1. The V end loses 11 bases and the J end loses 0 bases, and a stretch of 16 bases separates them. This TCR came from a woman between 25 and 40 years old with COVID-19, enrolled during active disease. The sequencing sample was made of peripheral blood. The chain is made from TRBV6-5 and TRBJ1-1; no confident D gene assignment can be made. The DNA sequence is given as TGTGCCTCTAGGCGCCAGCATATGAACACTGAAGCTTTCTTT. This sequence encodes CASRRQHMNTEAFF.